The 21 T cell receptor beta chains listed next were all sequenced from one sample in a study of neoadjuvant anti-PD-1 for oral cavity cancer. Repertoires were generated with immunoSEQ multiplex PCR, while TCRdb's copy carries only in-frame clones and drops some. The table lists approximately 68,000 clones, roughly nine tenths of them singletons, with roughly 2.9% in the top ten. The time point: after neoadjuvant nivolumab, at surgical resection. The specimen comprised PBMCs, sampled after nivolumab (anti-PD-1) treatment. The receptors derive from a person between 40 and 85 years old with oral cavity squamous cell carcinoma.

The chain recombines TRBV19 with TRBJ1-1; D uncertain. Germline assignment: CDR1 LNHDA and CDR2 SQIVND (reference sequence). V was pared by 3 bases and J by 3 bases, with 11 bases between. The CDR3 is 14 amino acids. This chain's CDR3 is CASSIQRAHTEAFF. CDR3 DNA sequence: TGTGCCAGTAGTATCCAGAGGGCCCACACTGAAGCTTTCTTT.

This rearrangement joins TRBV6-6 to TRBJ1-1, with 7 bases lining up with TRBD1. The CDR3 has 16 residues. Germline V gene sequence: CDR1 MNHNY, CDR2 SVGAGI (reference sequence). V lost 6 bases, J lost 1 base, and 11 bases stayed unmatched. CDR3 in amino acids: CASSSGTALRNTEAFF. CDR3 DNA sequence: TGTGCCAGCAGCTCCGGGACAGCTTTGAGGAACACTGAAGCTTTCTTT.

The V and J genes are TRBV2 and TRBJ2-2; TRBD2 might be the D (5 bases). Germline values: CDR1 SNHLY, CDR2 FYNNEI. V dropped 5 bases and J dropped 7 bases, with 14 bases sitting between them. This CDR3 region has 14 residues. This CDR3 is CASSRIGVVGELFF. The CDR3 bases are TGTGCCAGCAGTAGGATCGGGGTCGTCGGGGAGCTGTTTTTT.

A word on this clone: Within the sample, other DNA sequences also encode this same CDR3. V is TRBV5-1 and J is TRBJ2-7; 9 bases are shared with TRBD2. CDR1 and CDR2 (germline): SGHRS, YFSETQ. This CDR3 spans 15 amino acids. Trimming cost V 0 bases and J 4 bases; bases outside gene matches: 5. CDR3 DNA sequence: TGCGCCAGCAGCTTGGAGGTAGCGGGAGTGTACGAGCAGTACTTC. Encoded protein: CASSLEVAGVYEQYF.

The V call is TRBV19, the J call TRBJ2-7, with TRBD1 identical over 8 bases. The CDR3 covers 13 residues. Germline V gives CDR1 LNHDA, CDR2 SQIVND (reference sequence). V trimming: 6 bases; J trimming: 2 bases; junction bases outside the gene matches: 3. CDR3 region: CASSGQGTYEQYF. CDR3 sequence (DNA): TGTGCCAGTAGCGGACAGGGAACCTACGAGCAGTACTTC.

The chain couples TRBV5-1 to TRBJ1-1; D is perhaps TRBD1 (5 bases). CDR3 length equals 17 residues. Germline V gene lookup returns CDR1 SGHRS and CDR2 YFSETQ. V lost 0 bases, J lost 5 bases, and 20 bases lay in between. CDR3 in DNA: TGCGCCAGCAGCTTGGATTTGGGACCCCGATTCGGTACTGAAGCTTTCTTT. Translated: CASSLDLGPRFGTEAFF.

The chain joins TRBV11-2 to TRBJ1-3, with D perhaps matching TRBD1 (5 bases). Trimming shortened V by 4 bases and J by 4 bases, and 23 bases separated the two germline ends. From germline, CDR1 is SGHAT and CDR2 FQNNGV. The CDR3 contains 18 residues. The CDR3 sequence: CASSSQPTVGKRGNTIYF. CDR3 sequence (DNA): TGTGCCAGCAGCTCGCAACCGACAGTAGGGAAGCGAGGAAACACCATATATTTT.

The rearrangement links TRBV19 to TRBJ2-1; tentatively, D is TRBD2 (5 bases). Trimming left V 0 bases short and J 2 bases short, with 11 bases between. The CDR3 is 16 residues long. Germline-derived CDR1 and CDR2 are LNHDA and SQIVND (reference sequence). CDR3 bases: TGTGCCAGTAGTATAGATGGGAGAGGGACCTACAATGAGCAGTTCTTC. Translation gives CASSIDGRGTYNEQFF. The whole variable domain, filled in from reference TRBV19 and TRBJ2-1, reads DGGITQSPKYLFRKEGQNVTLSCEQNLNHDAMYWYRQDPGQGLRLIYYSQIVNDFQKGDIAEGYSVSREKKESFPLTVTSAQKNPTAFYLCASSIDGRGTYNEQFFGPGTRLTVL.

V usage is TRBV12-2 and J usage is TRBJ2-7. TRBV12-2 is recorded as a pseudogene. CDR3 length: 9 residues. CDR3 protein: CANRDPPYF. The CDR3 DNA reads TGTGCAAACCGGGACCCTCCGTACTTC.

The chain combines TRBV7-6 with TRBJ2-2; 8 bases align to TRBD1. CDR1 is SGHVS and CDR2 is FNYEAQ in the germline V gene. This CDR3 spans 14 amino acids. Trimming took 6 bases from V and 6 from J; bases not matched to a gene: 6. In DNA, the CDR3 is TGTGCCAGCAGGAAGGGACAGGAAGCCGGGGAGCTGTTTTTT. Protein: CASRKGQEAGELFF.

The chain couples TRBV5-1 to TRBJ2-3; 11 bases are shared with TRBD1. Germline V gene sequence: CDR1 SGHRS, CDR2 YFSETQ. J was trimmed by 2 bases and V by 8 bases; bases with no gene match: 4. This CDR3 contains 14 residues. The CDR3: CASGQGASTDTQYF. CDR3 sequence (DNA): TGCGCCAGTGGACAGGGGGCGTCCACAGATACGCAGTATTTT.

This chain uses TRBV5-4 with TRBJ2-7, with D perhaps TRBD1 or TRBD2 (5 bases each). In germline, CDR1 is SGHNT, CDR2 YYREEE (reference sequence). V dropped 4 bases and J dropped 3 bases, with 11 bases sitting between them. CDR3 size: 13 residues. The DNA of the CDR3 is TGTGCCAGCAGCCGATGGGACGACTACGAGCAGTACTTC. Translation gives CASSRWDDYEQYF.

The V and J genes are TRBV9 and TRBJ2-1, with 8 bases lining up with TRBD2. The germline CDR1 and CDR2 sequences are SGDLS and YYNGEE. After removal of 0 bases from V and 8 bases from J, the junction contained 7 bases not matched to a gene. CDR3 length equals 15 residues. The chain's CDR3 is CASSVGGLGTDEQFF. The CDR3 DNA reads as TGTGCCAGCAGCGTAGGGGGACTAGGGACCGATGAGCAGTTCTTC.

The V gene is TRBV4-1, the J gene TRBJ2-7; D not resolved. The germline V gene encodes CDR1 MGHRA and CDR2 YSYEKL. This CDR3 is 15 amino acids long. V lost 0 bases to trimming and J lost 2 bases, with 11 bases between them. The DNA for the CDR3 is TGCGCCAGCAGCCAAGAAGAACGGCGCACCTACGAGCAGTACTTC. Residues: CASSQEERRTYEQYF.

This clone was found a few times. The gene calls are TRBV19 and TRBJ1-6; D gene ambiguous. There are 15 residues in the CDR3. V lost 6 bases, J lost 0 bases, and 9 bases lay in between. Looked up from germline, CDR1 is LNHDA and CDR2 is SQIVND (reference sequence). CDR3 DNA: TGTGCCAGTAGGGAGGAGAGCTCCTATAATTCACCCCTCCACTTT. Residues: CASREESSYNSPLHF.

This clone occurred once. V and J are TRBV5-1 and TRBJ2-2; 13 positions match TRBD2. The CDR3 runs 16 residues. V was pared by 5 bases and J by 4 bases, with 5 bases of the junction left unmatched. Germline V CDR1 and CDR2: SGHRS, YFSETQ. Here the CDR3 DNA reads TGCGCCAGCAGATGGACTAGCGGGGGCGGCACCGGGGAGCTGTTTTTT. This encodes CASRWTSGGGTGELFF.

CDR3 sequence reads: CARSLWYEQFF. The CDR3 region has the DNA TGTGCCAGAAGCCTCTGGTATGAGCAGTTCTTC. The chain uses TRBV7-5 and TRBJ2-1. TRBV7-5 is termed a pseudogene. This CDR3 has 11 residues.

The rearrangement joins TRBV6-1 to TRBJ1-2, with D maybe TRBD1 (6 bases). Trimming removed 2 bases at V and 5 bases at J, with 12 bases between. The CDR3 length is 14 residues. Germline values: CDR1 MNHNS, CDR2 SASEGT. This CDR3 is CASSEILDSYGYTF. The DNA of the CDR3 is TGTGCCAGCAGTGAAATATTGGACAGTTATGGCTACACCTTC.

This clone has only one observation. The V and J genes are TRBV28 and TRBJ1-1, with D tentatively TRBD1 (5 bases). Trimming left V 8 bases short and J 6 bases short, with 25 bases between. The length of the CDR3 is 16 residues. Germline CDR1 is MDHEN and CDR2 is SYDVKM. The CDR3 protein is CASGGGFQKGKAEAFF. As DNA, the CDR3 is TGTGCCAGCGGCGGGGGTTTTCAGAAGGGGAAGGCTGAAGCTTTCTTT.

This rearrangement joins TRBV27 to TRBJ2-2, with TRBD1 matching 7 bases. The CDR3 sequence is 15 residues long. Germline V lookup: CDR1 MNHEY, CDR2 SMNVEV (reference sequence). The V segment lost 6 bases and the J segment 0 bases; nucleotides outside the gene matches: 4. The CDR3 DNA follows: TGTGCCAGCAGCCAAGGACAGGCGAACACCGGGGAGCTGTTTTTT. Translated: CASSQGQANTGELFF.

This clone was observed a handful of times. The chain couples TRBV29-1 to TRBJ2-1, with unresolved D. The V gene's germline CDR1 is SQVTM and CDR2 ANQGSEA. Deletions cut 2 bases from V and 4 bases from J, with 12 bases between. CDR3 length equals 14 residues. CDR3 in DNA: TGCAGCGTTGAATGGTTTATTCCTTACAATGAGCAGTTCTTC. The encoded protein is CSVEWFIPYNEQFF.